This TCR beta chain appears in the sequencing data of a study of T-cell reconstitution after alpha-beta-depleted transplantation in children. A TCRbeta library incorporating unique molecular identifiers was prepared. TCRdb reprocessed the PCR reads with MiXCR, giving one entry per CDR3 protein. The sample yields 600,000 to 700,000 distinct CDR3 sequences, 15% to 20% seen once. The CDR3 is 20 residues long. V was pared by 0 bases and J by 2 bases, with 24 bases between. Germline V CDR1 and CDR2: LGHNA, YSLEER. This clonotype came up a few times. The chain uses TRBV4-3 and TRBJ2-3; D unclear. The TCR was taken from a human donor who donated a stem cell graft to a child with acute myeloid leukemia. The input for sequencing was PBMCs from the stem cell graft donor, taken from the stem cell graft. This chain's CDR3 is CASSQDRAGRPSFNTDTQYF. The CDR3 coding sequence is TGCGCCAGCAGCCAAGATAGAGCAGGTCGTCCCAGTTTCAACACAGATACGCAGTATTTT.